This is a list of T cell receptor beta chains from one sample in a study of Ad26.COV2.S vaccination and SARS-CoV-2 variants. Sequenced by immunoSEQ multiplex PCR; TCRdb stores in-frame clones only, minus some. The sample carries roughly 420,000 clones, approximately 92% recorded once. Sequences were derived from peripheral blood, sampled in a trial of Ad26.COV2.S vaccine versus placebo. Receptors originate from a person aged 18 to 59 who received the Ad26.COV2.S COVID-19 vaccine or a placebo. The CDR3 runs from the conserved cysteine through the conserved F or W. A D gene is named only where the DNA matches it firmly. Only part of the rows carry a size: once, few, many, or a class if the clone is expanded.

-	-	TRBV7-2	CASSYSLQETQYF
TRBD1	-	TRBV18	CASSRGTEANYGYTF
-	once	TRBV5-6	CASSLGGNIQYF
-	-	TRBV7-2	CASSDISVNEKLFF
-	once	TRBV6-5	CASSYTGDQPQHF
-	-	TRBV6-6	CASSYLTENYGYTF
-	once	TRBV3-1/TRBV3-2	CASSQVARQFPDTQYF
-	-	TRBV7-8	CASSNRDTRETQYF
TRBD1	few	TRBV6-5	CASRSHRGLNTEAFF
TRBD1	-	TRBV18	CASSPLPTGQGANTEAFF
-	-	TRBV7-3	CASSFSGQPQETQYF
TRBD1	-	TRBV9	CASSLAGTGGLNEKLFF
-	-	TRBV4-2	CASSQARTDHYGYTF
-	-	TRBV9	CASSVEGNNQPQHF
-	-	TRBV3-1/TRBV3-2	CASSQVGGPNTGELFF
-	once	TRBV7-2	CASRPGGLGYTF
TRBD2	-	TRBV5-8	CASSFWGGDTGELFF
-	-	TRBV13	CASSLGRDRSGANVLTF
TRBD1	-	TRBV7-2	CASSQQVGQGVLYYGYTF
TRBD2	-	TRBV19	CASSIGGLAGATDTQYF
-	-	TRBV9	CASSVAGSNNEQFF
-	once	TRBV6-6	CASSYADTQYF
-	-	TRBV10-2	CAARGARESANEKLFF
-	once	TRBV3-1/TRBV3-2	CASSRQANTQYF
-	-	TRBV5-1	CASSFPRGELFF
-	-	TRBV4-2	CASSQDYVTNEKLFF
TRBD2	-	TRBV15	CATSRGVGLAGYNEQFF
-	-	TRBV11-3	CASSLVRWLLVSPLHF
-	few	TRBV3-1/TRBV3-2	CASSPTVIVNEKLFF
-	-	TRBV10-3	CATRDSSPNTQYF
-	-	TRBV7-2	CASSLYGSGTDTQYF
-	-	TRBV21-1	CASSKSPGVVFPPQSPPYNEQFF
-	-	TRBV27	CASSQNSASLSQHF
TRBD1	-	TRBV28	CASSLRDRGSEAFF
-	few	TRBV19	CASSLGRNNSPLHF
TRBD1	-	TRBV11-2	CASSVDRGRTGELFF
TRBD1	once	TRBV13	CASTRLQGYTGELFF
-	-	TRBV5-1	CASSLDRANTGELFF
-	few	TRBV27	CASSLLTGELFF
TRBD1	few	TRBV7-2	CASSSGTDFETQYF
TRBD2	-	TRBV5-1	CASSSPRREGQFF
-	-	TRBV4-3	CASSQDGVPGQPQHF
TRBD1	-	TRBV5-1	CASSLVGQGSAIYGYTF
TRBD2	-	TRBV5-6	CASSTGLAASTDTQYF
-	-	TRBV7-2	CASTGGPGKVLETQYF
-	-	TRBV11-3	CASSFSGIGTEAFF
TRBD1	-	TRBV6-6	CASSIGQGATEAFF
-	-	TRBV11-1	CASSLEDGNIQYF
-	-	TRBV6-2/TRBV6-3	CASSYSLQQYF